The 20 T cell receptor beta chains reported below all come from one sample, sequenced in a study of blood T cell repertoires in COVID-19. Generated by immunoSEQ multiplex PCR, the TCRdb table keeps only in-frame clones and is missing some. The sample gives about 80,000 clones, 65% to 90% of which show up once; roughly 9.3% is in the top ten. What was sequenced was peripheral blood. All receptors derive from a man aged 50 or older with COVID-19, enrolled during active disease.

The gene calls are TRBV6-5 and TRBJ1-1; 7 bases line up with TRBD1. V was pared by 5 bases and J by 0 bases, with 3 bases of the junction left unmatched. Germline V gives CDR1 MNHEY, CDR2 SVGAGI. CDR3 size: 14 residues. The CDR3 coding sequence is TGTGCCAGCAGTCTGGACAGGATGAACACTGAAGCTTTCTTT. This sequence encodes CASSLDRMNTEAFF.

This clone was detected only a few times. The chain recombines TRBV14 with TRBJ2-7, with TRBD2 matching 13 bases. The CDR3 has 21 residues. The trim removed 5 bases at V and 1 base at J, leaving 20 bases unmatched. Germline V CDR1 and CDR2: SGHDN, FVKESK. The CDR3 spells CASSFSGRTSGSPFPSYEQYF. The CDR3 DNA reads TGTGCCAGCAGCTTCTCAGGCAGGACTAGCGGGAGTCCCTTTCCTTCCTACGAGCAGTACTTC.

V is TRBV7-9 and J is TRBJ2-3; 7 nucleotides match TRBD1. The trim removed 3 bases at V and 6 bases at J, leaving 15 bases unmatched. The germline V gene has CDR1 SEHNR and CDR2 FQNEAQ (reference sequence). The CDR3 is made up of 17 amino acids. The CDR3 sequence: CASSFPSTGVAQDTQYF. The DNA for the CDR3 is TGTGCCAGCAGCTTTCCCTCTACAGGGGTCGCACAGGATACGCAGTATTTT.

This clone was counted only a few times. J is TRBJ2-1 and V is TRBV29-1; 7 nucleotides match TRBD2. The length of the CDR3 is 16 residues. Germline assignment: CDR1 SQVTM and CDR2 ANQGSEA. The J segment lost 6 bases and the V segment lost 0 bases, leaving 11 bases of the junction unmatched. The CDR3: CSVEDVRGSTANEQFF. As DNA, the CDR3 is TGCAGCGTTGAAGATGTACGCGGGAGTACTGCCAATGAGCAGTTCTTC.

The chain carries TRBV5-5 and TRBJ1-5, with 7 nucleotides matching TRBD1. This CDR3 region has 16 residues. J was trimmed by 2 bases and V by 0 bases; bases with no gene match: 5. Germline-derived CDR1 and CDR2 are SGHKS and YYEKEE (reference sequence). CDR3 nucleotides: TGTGCCAGCAGCTTGGGCGGGACAGTAGGCAATCAGCCCCAGCATTTT. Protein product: CASSLGGTVGNQPQHF.

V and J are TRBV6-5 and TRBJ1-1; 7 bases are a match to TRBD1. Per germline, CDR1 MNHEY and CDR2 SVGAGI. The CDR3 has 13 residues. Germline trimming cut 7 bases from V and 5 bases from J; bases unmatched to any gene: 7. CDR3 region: CASIRQGRTEAFF. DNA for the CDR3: TGTGCCAGCATAAGACAGGGTCGAACTGAAGCTTTCTTT.

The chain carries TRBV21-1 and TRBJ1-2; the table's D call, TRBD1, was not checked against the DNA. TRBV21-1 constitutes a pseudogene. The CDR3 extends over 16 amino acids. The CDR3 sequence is CASSKSSGTGGHGYTF. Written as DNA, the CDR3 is TGTGCCAGCAGCAAATCTTCCGGGACAGGGGGCCATGGCTACACCTTC.

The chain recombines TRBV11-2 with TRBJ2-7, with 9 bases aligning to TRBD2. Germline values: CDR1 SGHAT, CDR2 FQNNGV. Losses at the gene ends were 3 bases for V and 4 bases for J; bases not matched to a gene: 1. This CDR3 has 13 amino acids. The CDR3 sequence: CASSLGLAYEQYF. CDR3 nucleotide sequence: TGTGCCAGCAGCTTGGGACTAGCTTACGAGCAGTACTTC.

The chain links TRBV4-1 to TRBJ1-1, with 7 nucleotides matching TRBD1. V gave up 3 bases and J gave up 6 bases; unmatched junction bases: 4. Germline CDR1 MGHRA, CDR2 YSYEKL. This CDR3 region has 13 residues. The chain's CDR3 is CASSQADRAEAFF. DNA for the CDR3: TGCGCCAGCAGCCAGGCTGACAGGGCTGAAGCTTTCTTT.

The CDR3 DNA reads TGTGCCAGTAGCGGGGATTTGAACACTGAAGCTTTCTTT. The encoded protein is CASSGDLNTEAFF. The J gene is TRBJ1-1, the V gene TRBV19, with D unclear. This CDR3 comprises 13 residues. Between the trimmed V and J ends, which lost 6 bases and 0 bases, there was a span of 8 bases. The germline CDR1 and CDR2 sequences are LNHDA and SQIVND (reference sequence).

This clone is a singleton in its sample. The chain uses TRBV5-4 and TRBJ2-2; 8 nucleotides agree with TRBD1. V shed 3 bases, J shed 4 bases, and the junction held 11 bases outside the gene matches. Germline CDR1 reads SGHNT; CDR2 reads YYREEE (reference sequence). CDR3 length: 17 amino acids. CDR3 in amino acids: CASSSYRQGPTTGELFF. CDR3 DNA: TGTGCCAGCAGCTCATACCGACAGGGGCCAACCACCGGGGAGCTGTTTTTT.

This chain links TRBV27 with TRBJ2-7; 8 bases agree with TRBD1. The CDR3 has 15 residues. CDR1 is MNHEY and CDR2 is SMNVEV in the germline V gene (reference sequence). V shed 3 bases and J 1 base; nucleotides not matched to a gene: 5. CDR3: CASSFRGLGSYEQYF. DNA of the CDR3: TGTGCCAGCAGTTTCAGGGGGCTAGGATCCTACGAGCAGTACTTC.

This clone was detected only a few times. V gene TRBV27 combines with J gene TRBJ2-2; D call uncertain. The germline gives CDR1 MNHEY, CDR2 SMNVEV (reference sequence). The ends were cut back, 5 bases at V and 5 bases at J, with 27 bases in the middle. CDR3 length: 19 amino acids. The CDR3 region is CASSKVPPLVLSRTGELFF. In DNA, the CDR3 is TGTGCCAGCAGTAAAGTCCCCCCATTAGTTTTGTCCCGGACCGGGGAGCTGTTTTTT.

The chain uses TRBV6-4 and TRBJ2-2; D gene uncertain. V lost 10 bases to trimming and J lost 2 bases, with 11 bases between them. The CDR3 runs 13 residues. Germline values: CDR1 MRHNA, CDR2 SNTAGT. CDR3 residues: CATSDKNTGELFF. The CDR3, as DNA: TGTGCCACCTCAGACAAAAACACCGGGGAGCTGTTTTTT.

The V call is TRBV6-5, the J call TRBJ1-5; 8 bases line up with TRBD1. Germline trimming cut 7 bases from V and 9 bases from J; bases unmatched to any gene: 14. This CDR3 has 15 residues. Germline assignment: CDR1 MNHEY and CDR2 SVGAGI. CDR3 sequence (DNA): TGTGCCAGCAAGCTCCCAGGGGGCGAAAGACTGCCCCAGCATTTT. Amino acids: CASKLPGGERLPQHF.

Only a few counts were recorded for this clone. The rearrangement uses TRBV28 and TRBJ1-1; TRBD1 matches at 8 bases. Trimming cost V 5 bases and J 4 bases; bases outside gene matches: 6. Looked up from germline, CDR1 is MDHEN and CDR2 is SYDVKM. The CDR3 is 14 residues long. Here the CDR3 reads CASSTSGGSTEAFF. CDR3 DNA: TGTGCCAGCAGTACGTCAGGGGGCAGCACTGAAGCTTTCTTT.

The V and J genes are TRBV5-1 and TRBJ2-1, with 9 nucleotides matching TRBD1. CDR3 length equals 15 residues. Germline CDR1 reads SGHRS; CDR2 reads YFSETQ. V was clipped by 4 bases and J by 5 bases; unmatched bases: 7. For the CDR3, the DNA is TGCGCCAGCAGCACCGACAGGGGGTTGGACAATGAGCAGTTCTTC. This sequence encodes CASSTDRGLDNEQFF.

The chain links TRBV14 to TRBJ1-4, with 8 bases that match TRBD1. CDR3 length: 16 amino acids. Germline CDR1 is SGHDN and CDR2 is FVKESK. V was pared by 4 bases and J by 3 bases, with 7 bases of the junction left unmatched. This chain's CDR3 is CASSRFQGAANEKLFF. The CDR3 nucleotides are TGTGCCAGCAGCCGCTTTCAGGGGGCGGCTAATGAAAAACTGTTTTTT.

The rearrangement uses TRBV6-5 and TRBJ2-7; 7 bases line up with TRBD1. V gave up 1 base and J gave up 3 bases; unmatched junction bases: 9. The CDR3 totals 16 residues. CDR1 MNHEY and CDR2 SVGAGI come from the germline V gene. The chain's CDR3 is CASSYLKPGQNYEQYF. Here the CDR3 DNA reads TGTGCCAGCAGTTACTTAAAACCGGGACAGAACTACGAGCAGTACTTC.

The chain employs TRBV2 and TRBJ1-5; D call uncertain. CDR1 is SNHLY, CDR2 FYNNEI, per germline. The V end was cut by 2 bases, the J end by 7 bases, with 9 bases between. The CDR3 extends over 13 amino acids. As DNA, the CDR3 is TGTGCCAGCAGTGAACGGGGTAGCCAGCCCCAGCATTTT. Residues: CASSERGSQPQHF. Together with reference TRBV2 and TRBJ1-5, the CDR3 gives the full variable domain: EPEVTQTPSHQVTQMGQEVILRCVPISNHLYFYWYRQILGQKVEFLVSFYNNEISEKSEIFDDQFSVERPDGSNFTLKIRSTKLEDSAMYFCASSERGSQPQHFGDGTRLSIL.